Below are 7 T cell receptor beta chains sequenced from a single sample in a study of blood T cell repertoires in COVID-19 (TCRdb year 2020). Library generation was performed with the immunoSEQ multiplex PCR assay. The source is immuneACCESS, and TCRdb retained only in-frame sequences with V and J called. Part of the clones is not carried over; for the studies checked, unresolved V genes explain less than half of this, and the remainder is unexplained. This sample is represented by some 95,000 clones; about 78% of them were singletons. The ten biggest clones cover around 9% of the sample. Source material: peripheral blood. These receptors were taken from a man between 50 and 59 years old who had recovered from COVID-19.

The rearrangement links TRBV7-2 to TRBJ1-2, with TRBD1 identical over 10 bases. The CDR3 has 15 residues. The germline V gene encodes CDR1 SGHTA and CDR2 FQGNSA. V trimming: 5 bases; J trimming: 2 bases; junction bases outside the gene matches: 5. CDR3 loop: CASSPRTGGNYGYTF. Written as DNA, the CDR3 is TGTGCCAGCAGCCCACGGACAGGGGGGAACTATGGCTACACCTTC.

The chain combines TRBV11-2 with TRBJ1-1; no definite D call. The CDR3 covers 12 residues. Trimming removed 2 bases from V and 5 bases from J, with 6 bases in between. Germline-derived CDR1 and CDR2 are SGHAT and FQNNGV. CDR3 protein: CASSLYVTEAFF. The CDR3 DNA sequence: TGTGCCAGCAGCTTATATGTAACTGAAGCTTTCTTT.

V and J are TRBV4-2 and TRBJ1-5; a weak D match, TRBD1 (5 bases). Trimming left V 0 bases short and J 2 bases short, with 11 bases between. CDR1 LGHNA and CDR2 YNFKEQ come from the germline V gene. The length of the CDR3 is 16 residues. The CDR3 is CASSQEGGRGNQPQHF. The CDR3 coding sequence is TGTGCCAGCAGCCAAGAGGGGGGACGAGGCAATCAGCCCCAGCATTTT.

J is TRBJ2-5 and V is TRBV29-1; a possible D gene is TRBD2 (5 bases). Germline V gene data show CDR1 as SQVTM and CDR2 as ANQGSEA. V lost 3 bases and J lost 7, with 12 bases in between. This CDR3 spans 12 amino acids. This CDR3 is CSVESDWGTQYF. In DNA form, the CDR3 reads TGCAGCGTTGAGTCGGACTGGGGGACCCAGTACTTC.

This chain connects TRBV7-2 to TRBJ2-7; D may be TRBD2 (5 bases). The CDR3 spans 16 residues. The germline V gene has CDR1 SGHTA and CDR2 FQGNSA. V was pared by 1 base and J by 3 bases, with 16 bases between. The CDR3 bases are TGTGCCAGCAGCTTAGGGCTGTTGAGGGTTAACTACGAGCAGTACTTC. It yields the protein CASSLGLLRVNYEQYF.

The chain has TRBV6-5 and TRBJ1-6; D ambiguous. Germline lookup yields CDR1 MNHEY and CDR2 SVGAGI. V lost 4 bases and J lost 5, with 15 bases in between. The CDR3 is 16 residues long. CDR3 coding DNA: TGTGCCAGCAGTTCCCCAGGAAGTTCTAATAATTCACCCCTCCACTTT. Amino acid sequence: CASSSPGSSNNSPLHF.

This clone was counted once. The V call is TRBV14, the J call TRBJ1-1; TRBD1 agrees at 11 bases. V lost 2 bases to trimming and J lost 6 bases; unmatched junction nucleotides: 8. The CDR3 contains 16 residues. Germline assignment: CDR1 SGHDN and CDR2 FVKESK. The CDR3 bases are TGTGCCAGCAGCCAACCCTATGGGACAGGGGGGGCTGAAGCTTTCTTT. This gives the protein CASSQPYGTGGAEAFF.